The clone carrying this T cell receptor (beta chain) was detected once. The assay was immunoSEQ multiplex PCR, and TCRdb's table has in-frame clones only and misses some. The table lists under 140,000 clones, around 92% of them singletons, with about 7.8% in the top ten. The CDR3 is 19 amino acids. The V end lost 2 bases, the J end lost 4 bases, and 30 bases lay between the germline ends. The germline gives CDR1 GTSNPN, CDR2 SVGIG (reference sequence). The sample belongs to a study of T cell responses to AZD1222 COVID-19 vaccine. The rearrangement uses TRBV30 and TRBJ2-7; D is possibly TRBD2 (7 bases). The sample here was peripheral blood, taken on day 0 of AZD1222 vaccination. This TCR derives from an adult in good health. The CDR3 DNA follows: TGTGCCTGGAGTCAAGGGACGGAAGAGTCAATAGGGGGGGGATACGAGCAGTACTTC. It specifies CAWSQGTEESIGGGYEQYF. Supplemented by reference TRBV30 and TRBJ2-7, the full variable domain reads SQTIHQWPATLVQPVGSPLSLECTVEGTSNPNLYWYRQAAGRGLQLLFYSVGIGQISSEVPQNLSASRPQDRQFILSSKKLLLSDSGFYLCAWSQGTEESIGGGYEQYFGPGTRLTVT.